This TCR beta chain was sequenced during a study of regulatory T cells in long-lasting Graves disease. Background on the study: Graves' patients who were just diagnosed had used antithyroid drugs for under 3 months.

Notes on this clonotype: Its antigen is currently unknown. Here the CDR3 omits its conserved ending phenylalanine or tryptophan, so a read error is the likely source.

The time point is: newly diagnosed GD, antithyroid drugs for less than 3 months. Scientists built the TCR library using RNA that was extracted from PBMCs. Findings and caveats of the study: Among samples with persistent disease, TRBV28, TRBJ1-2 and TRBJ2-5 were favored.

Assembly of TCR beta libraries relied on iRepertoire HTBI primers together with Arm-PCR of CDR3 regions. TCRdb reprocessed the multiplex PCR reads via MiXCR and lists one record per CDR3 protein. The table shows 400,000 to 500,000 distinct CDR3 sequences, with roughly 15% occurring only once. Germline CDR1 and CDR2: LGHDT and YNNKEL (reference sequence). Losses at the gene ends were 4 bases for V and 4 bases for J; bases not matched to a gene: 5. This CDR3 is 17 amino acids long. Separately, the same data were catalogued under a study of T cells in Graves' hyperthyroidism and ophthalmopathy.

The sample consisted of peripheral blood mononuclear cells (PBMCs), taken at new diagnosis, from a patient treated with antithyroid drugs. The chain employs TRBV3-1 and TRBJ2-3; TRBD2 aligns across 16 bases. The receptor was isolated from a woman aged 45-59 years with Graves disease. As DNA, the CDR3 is TGTGCCAGCAGCCCTGGGACTAGCGGGAGGGGGGCAGATACGCAGTATCTT. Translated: CASSPGTSGRGADTQYL.